Listed below are T cell receptor beta chains from one sample, sequenced in a study of Graves' ophthalmopathy and Graves' hyperthyroidism. One entry per CDR3 protein results from TCRdb running MiXCR on the multiplex PCR reads. The data hold around 1.1 million distinct CDR3 sequences, with about 38% observed a single time. Sequenced sample: peripheral blood or thyroid tissue (not recorded which). The receptors stem from an adult man with Graves' hyperthyroidism. The CDR3 runs from the conserved cysteine through the conserved F or W. A D gene is named only where the DNA matches it firmly. Some rows mark clone size as missing; the rest say once, few, many or name a class of expanded clone.

d_gene | v_gene | abundance | CDR3aa
. | TRBV20-1 | once | CSAIPGVGSTNEKLFF
TRBD1 | TRBV9 | few | CASSAGQGWETQYF
TRBD2 | TRBV10-2 | . | CASTVAGGAETQYF
. | TRBV11-2 | many | CASSRLEGGIGELFF
TRBD1 | TRBV29-1 | . | CSVKQGTLAEAFF
. | TRBV10-3 | . | CAISDPTAGTYEQYF
. | TRBV29-1 | many | CSVGSRGDWQETQYF
TRBD1 | TRBV7-2 | many | CASSLGTGLNQPQHF
TRBD1 | TRBV7-6 | once | CASSLPGQGVTYEQYF
. | TRBV20-1 | . | CSAPTPTDIDYEQYF
. | TRBV2 | many | CASNGFKKETQYF
TRBD1 | TRBV15 | . | CATSRPHRGRRETQHF
. | TRBV2 | . | CASTLPNEKLFF
. | TRBV7-7 | few | CASSLRASVGELFF
. | TRBV19 | many | CASSLTRYIEAFF
TRBD1 | TRBV5-1 | many | CASSLQGQGTEAFF
. | TRBV11-2 | many | CASSSLGLGEQYF
TRBD2 | TRBV7-3 | . | CASSVSGGADTQYF
TRBD2 | TRBV7-6 | many | CASSERWLAGGEQYF
TRBD1 | TRBV20-1 | once | CSAAGQGDQPQHF
. | TRBV6-5 | . | CASRTEQRAYEQYF
. | TRBV7-2 | many | CASSTRKGENYGYTF
. | TRBV10-2 | few | CASKAGPISYNSPLHF
TRBD1 | TRBV4-3 | many | CASSQADRGNTEAFF
TRBD2 | TRBV20-1 | . | CSARVTGGPLLTNTGELFF
TRBD2 | TRBV20-1 | . | CSARGAGGPGETQYF
. | TRBV7-2 | few | CASSGDTPETQYF
. | TRBV4-2 | . | CASSQDGGEEKLFF
. | TRBV10-3 | . | CAISGGKDNSPLHF
. | TRBV7-6 | many | CASSTRTDLEQYF
. | TRBV19 | many | CASRPAPLYTEAFF
TRBD2 | TRBV29-1 | . | CSVEGAGVTYEQYF
. | TRBV7-8 | . | CASRMGGLSSYEQYF
. | TRBV28 | . | CASSYHRDEQYF
TRBD1 | TRBV28 | . | CASQGSGGYEAFF
. | TRBV7-9 | . | CASSSDADEKLFF
TRBD1 | TRBV24-1 | . | CATSRATGGSTDTQYF
. | TRBV5-4 | . | CASSLPPGEGEQYF
TRBD1 | TRBV12-3/TRBV12-4 | . | CASGETGGIFYGYTF
TRBD2 | TRBV7-4 | once | CASSLGGGDNEQFF